Each of the 20 T cell receptor beta chains below was sequenced from the same sample in a study of OX40 agonist ivuxolimab in advanced cancers. TCRdb's copy holds only in-frame clones and misses some; the assay was immunoSEQ multiplex PCR. The sample includes about 20,000 clones, about 86% of them seen just once. Sequenced material: CD4+ or CD8+ T cells sorted from blood, taken in a trial of the OX40 agonist ivuxolimab. The receptors were sampled from an adult with an advanced solid tumor such as melanoma, head and neck, liver or kidney cancer.

The gene calls are TRBV23-1 and TRBJ2-7; TRBD1 matches 7 bases. TRBV23-1 is recorded as an ORF, its role being uncertain. This CDR3 has 15 amino acids. With 4 bases clipped from V and 2 bases from J, the junction kept 8 bases outside the gene matches. CDR3 DNA sequence: TGCGCCAGCAGTCCAACGACAGGGCTCGCCTACGAGCAGTACTTC. Amino acid sequence: CASSPTTGLAYEQYF.

The chain carries TRBV19 and TRBJ1-1; 7 bases map to TRBD1. Germline trimming cut 7 bases from V and 5 bases from J; bases unmatched to any gene: 16. The germline V gene has CDR1 LNHDA and CDR2 SQIVND (reference sequence). The CDR3 has 16 residues. CDR3 DNA: TGTGCCAGTAAATCAACCCAGGGGGTGTTCAGTACTGAAGCTTTCTTT. Translated, it gives CASKSTQGVFSTEAFF.

The V gene is TRBV29-1, the J gene TRBJ1-2; 8 bases match TRBD1. This CDR3 spans 16 amino acids. The germline gives CDR1 SQVTM, CDR2 ANQGSEA. V was clipped by 6 bases and J by 4 bases; unmatched bases: 16. The CDR3 protein is CSVYLGAGGSRYGYTF. The CDR3 coding sequence is TGCAGCGTATATTTGGGGGCAGGGGGCAGCCGCTATGGCTACACCTTC.

The V and J genes are TRBV27 and TRBJ2-1; D is possibly TRBD1 or TRBD2 (6 bases each). The germline V gene has CDR1 MNHEY and CDR2 SMNVEV (reference sequence). CDR3 size: 16 residues. Trimming took 6 bases from V and 6 from J, leaving 21 bases between them. Written as DNA, the CDR3 is TGTGCCAGCAGAGAGGGGAGTTGGGGGGCCGTCAATGAGCAGTTCTTC. Protein: CASREGSWGAVNEQFF.

This chain links TRBV19 with TRBJ2-3; TRBD1 matches 7 bases. This CDR3 is built from 17 residues. In germline, CDR1 is LNHDA, CDR2 SQIVND (reference sequence). The ends lost 2 bases at V and 2 bases at J; junction bases unmatched: 10. CDR3 in amino acids: CASSIRSDRQLTDTQYF. CDR3 nucleotide sequence: TGTGCCAGTAGTATACGATCGGACAGGCAACTCACAGATACGCAGTATTTT.

The rearrangement uses TRBV9 and TRBJ2-7, with a tentative D call TRBD1 (6 bases). Germline V gives CDR1 SGDLS, CDR2 YYNGEE. The V end was cut by 2 bases, the J end by 3 bases, with 9 bases between. The CDR3 consists of 13 residues. CDR3: CASSVGQNYEQYF. In DNA, the CDR3 is TGTGCCAGCAGCGTTGGACAGAACTACGAGCAGTACTTC.

In its sample, this clone was seen once. This CDR3 reads CASSLGGRNTGELFF. The CDR3 DNA follows: TGTGCCAGCAGCTTGGGGGGCAGAAACACCGGGGAGCTGTTTTTT. The chain couples TRBV11-3 to TRBJ2-2; D tentatively fits TRBD1 or TRBD2 (6 bases each). Between the trimmed V and J ends, which lost 3 bases and 2 bases, there was a span of 10 bases. The CDR3 is made up of 15 amino acids. Germline lookup yields CDR1 SGHNT and CDR2 YENEEA.

The J gene is TRBJ2-5, the V gene TRBV5-1, with 8 bases aligning to TRBD2. V dropped 0 bases and J dropped 5; count of bases not matched to a gene: 6. In germline, CDR1 is SGHRS, CDR2 YFSETQ. This CDR3 comprises 15 residues. CDR3 bases: TGCGCCAGCAGCTTGGCTGGGTCGGGAGGGGAGACCCAGTACTTC. Encoded protein: CASSLAGSGGETQYF.

This chain links TRBV19 with TRBJ1-1; D not resolved. The CDR3 contains 14 residues. V was cut by 5 bases and J by 1 base, with 11 bases left in between. Germline lookup yields CDR1 LNHDA and CDR2 SQIVND (reference sequence). The DNA for the CDR3 is TGTGCCAGTAGTCTAGGGCAGGAGAACACTGAAGCTTTCTTT. This translates into CASSLGQENTEAFF.

J is TRBJ2-1 and V is TRBV6-6, with TRBD1 identical over 8 bases. Per the germline V gene, CDR1 is MNHNY and CDR2 is SVGAGI (reference sequence). CDR3 size: 15 residues. The ends lost 6 bases at V and 4 bases at J; junction bases unmatched: 8. CDR3 residues: CASSIGQGFYNEQFF. Written as DNA, the CDR3 is TGTGCCAGCAGCATAGGACAGGGCTTTTACAATGAGCAGTTCTTC.

This chain uses TRBV14 with TRBJ2-3; D gene unclear. CDR3 size: 14 residues. In germline, CDR1 is SGHDN, CDR2 FVKESK. V was clipped by 0 bases and J by 2 bases, with 6 bases between them. The CDR3 loop reads CASSQDLATDTQYF. CDR3 nucleotide sequence: TGTGCCAGCAGCCAAGATTTAGCCACAGATACGCAGTATTTT.

The chain employs TRBV19 and TRBJ2-7, with D possibly being TRBD2 (5 bases). CDR3 length: 14 residues. Trimming stripped 1 base from V and 3 bases from J, with 10 bases between. The V gene's germline CDR1 is LNHDA and CDR2 SQIVND (reference sequence). For the CDR3, the DNA is TGTGCCAGTAGTATAGGGCGTGGGAGCTACGAGCAGTACTTC. Amino acids: CASSIGRGSYEQYF.

The J gene is TRBJ1-1, the V gene TRBV7-3; D gene uncertain. This CDR3 is built from 13 residues. Germline CDR1 and CDR2: SGHTA and FQGTGA. V was cut by 1 base and J by 6 bases, with 9 bases left in between. DNA of the CDR3: TGTGCCAGCAGCTTAAAGACAAGGTCTGAAGCTTTCTTT. This gives the protein CASSLKTRSEAFF. The full variable domain, rest sourced from reference TRBV7-3 and TRBJ1-1, is GAGVSQTPSNKVTEKGKYVELRCDPISGHTALYWYRQSLGQGPEFLIYFQGTGAADDSGLPNDRFFAVRPEGSVSTLKIQRTERGDSAVYLCASSLKTRSEAFFGQGTRLTVV.

The chain's CDR3 is CATSRAQPPLHF. Written as DNA, the CDR3 is TGTGCCACCAGCAGAGCACAGCCACCCCTCCACTTT. V and J are TRBV15 and TRBJ1-6, with D unresolved. The CDR3 has 12 residues. Per the germline V gene, CDR1 is LNHNV and CDR2 is YYDKDF (reference sequence). V gave up 1 base and J gave up 11 bases, with 6 bases separating them.

This CDR3 reads CASSLGPRDRNYEQYF. CDR3 DNA sequence: TGTGCCAGCAGTTTAGGACCTCGGGACAGAAACTACGAGCAGTACTTC. J is TRBJ2-7 and V is TRBV27; TRBD1 matches 7 bases. Germline assignment: CDR1 MNHEY and CDR2 SMNVEV (reference sequence). The CDR3 has 16 residues. J was trimmed by 3 bases and V by 2 bases; bases with no gene match: 10.

This clone is classed as medium-sized (0.01 to 0.1%). This chain links TRBV6-5 with TRBJ1-4; the match to TRBD1 covers 8 bases. Germline V gene data show CDR1 as MNHEY and CDR2 as SVGAGI. J was trimmed by 6 bases and V by 6 bases; bases with no gene match: 6. The CDR3 totals 14 residues. CDR3 nucleotides: TGTGCCAGCAGGTCAGGGGGCGCGGATGAAAAACTGTTTTTT. Translated: CASRSGGADEKLFF.

The V gene is TRBV27, the J gene TRBJ1-2; D unclear. This CDR3 comprises 13 residues. V shed 6 bases and J shed 0 bases, with 8 bases lying between them. Looked up from germline, CDR1 is MNHEY and CDR2 is SMNVEV (reference sequence). CDR3 in DNA: TGTGCCAGCAGCGGACTTTCTAACTATGGCTACACCTTC. This encodes CASSGLSNYGYTF.

V gene TRBV4-1 combines with J gene TRBJ2-7; no clear D. This CDR3 has 14 residues. Germline-derived CDR1 and CDR2 are MGHRA and YSYEKL. V was trimmed by 1 base and J by 2 bases, leaving 9 bases between them. The CDR3 spells CASSQGPTTYEQYF. The CDR3 DNA reads TGCGCCAGCAGCCAAGGTCCTACCACCTACGAGCAGTACTTC.

The chain has TRBV5-1 and TRBJ2-5; D ambiguous. Trimming took off 5 bases at V and 5 bases at J, with 13 bases between the two ends. The CDR3 is 13 residues long. In germline, CDR1 is SGHRS, CDR2 YFSETQ. CDR3 amino acids: CASRRQPGETQYF. The DNA of the CDR3 is TGCGCCAGCAGGAGGCAGCCCGGCGAGACCCAGTACTTC. Full variable domain (rest looked up from reference TRBV5-1 and TRBJ2-5): KAGVTQTPRYLIKTRGQQVTLSCSPISGHRSVSWYQQTPGQGLQFLFEYFSETQRNKGNFPGRFSGRQFSNSRSEMNVSTLELGDSALYLCASRRQPGETQYFGPGTRLLVL.

The chain employs TRBV30 and TRBJ2-5, with 10 bases lining up with TRBD2. V shed 0 bases, J shed 5 bases, and the junction held 12 bases outside the gene matches. In germline, CDR1 is GTSNPN, CDR2 SVGIG (reference sequence). This CDR3 is 17 amino acids long. The CDR3 here is CAWSVIGSGRAEETQYF. CDR3 bases: TGTGCCTGGAGTGTAATAGGGAGCGGGAGGGCCGAGGAGACCCAGTACTTC.